The 25 T cell receptor beta chains below come from one sample, sequenced in a study of cytomegalovirus exposure and HLA in healthy donors. It was with 60 Vbeta and 13 Jbeta primers that the PCR ran. Generated by immunoSEQ multiplex PCR, the TCRdb table keeps only in-frame clones and is missing some. Here the sample spans roughly 170,000 clones, less than 85% being singletons. The sample consisted of PBMCs. The receptors were gathered from a male donor in good health and CMV-seronegative.

The genes are TRBV18 and TRBJ1-1, with D tentatively TRBD1 (5 bases). The CDR3 has 14 amino acids. Germline values: CDR1 KGHSH, CDR2 LQKENI. V gave up 1 base and J gave up 1 base, with 7 bases separating them. The CDR3 DNA reads TGTGCCAGCTCACCACAGGGGTCGAACACTGAAGCTTTCTTT. Translating gives CASSPQGSNTEAFF. Together with reference TRBV18 and TRBJ1-1, the CDR3 gives the full variable domain: NAGVMQNPRHLVRRRGQEARLRCSPMKGHSHVYWYRQLPEEGLKFMVYLQKENIIDESGMPKERFSAEFPKEGPSILRIQQVVRGDSAAYFCASSPQGSNTEAFFGQGTRLTVV.

The chain recombines TRBV30 with TRBJ2-5; maybe TRBD1 (5 bases). Germline V gene lookup returns CDR1 GTSNPN and CDR2 SVGIG (reference sequence). V was shortened by 4 bases and J by 11 bases, with 17 bases between the two germline ends. CDR3 length: 12 amino acids. CDR3 protein: CAWTSHGQGQYF. In DNA form, the CDR3 reads TGTGCCTGGACCAGCCACGGGCAGGGACAGTACTTC.

J is TRBJ2-5 and V is TRBV11-2; TRBD2 is a possible D gene (6 bases). V was shortened by 5 bases and J by 5 bases, with 24 bases between the two germline ends. The CDR3 has 17 amino acids. Germline values: CDR1 SGHAT, CDR2 FQNNGV. The CDR3 DNA sequence: TGTGCCAGCAGCCCCGCCGGAGGCGGGGCTCACGGGGAGACCCAGTACTTC. It translates to CASSPAGGGAHGETQYF.

This chain connects TRBV7-9 to TRBJ2-5; the match to TRBD1 covers 8 bases. V lost 5 bases, J lost 2 bases, and 4 bases stayed unmatched. Germline V gene data show CDR1 as SEHNR and CDR2 as FQNEAQ (reference sequence). This CDR3 spans 14 amino acids. CDR3 in amino acids: CASSAQGGQETQYF. The CDR3 coding sequence is TGTGCCAGCAGCGCACAGGGGGGACAAGAGACCCAGTACTTC.

This clone was recorded only once. The chain links TRBV6-1 to TRBJ2-5; TRBD2 agrees at 9 bases. The V segment lost 7 bases and the J segment 5 bases; nucleotides outside the gene matches: 8. From germline, CDR1 is MNHNS and CDR2 SASEGT. The CDR3 spans 14 residues. The chain's CDR3 is CASNLLAGLETQYF. CDR3 coding DNA: TGTGCCAGCAATTTGCTAGCGGGGCTGGAGACCCAGTACTTC.

This chain links TRBV28 with TRBJ2-1, with 14 nucleotides matching TRBD2. The germline V gene encodes CDR1 MDHEN and CDR2 SYDVKM. The CDR3 sequence is 20 residues long. Unmatched junction bases numbered 16, after V lost 4 bases and J lost 5 bases. The CDR3 is CASSSNGGLAGVRPHNEQFF. CDR3 nucleotides: TGTGCCAGCAGTTCAAACGGGGGACTAGCGGGAGTACGCCCCCACAATGAGCAGTTCTTC. Supplemented by reference TRBV28 and TRBJ2-1, the full variable domain reads DVKVTQSSRYLVKRTGEKVFLECVQDMDHENMFWYRQDPGLGLRLIYFSYDVKMKEKGDIPEGYSVSREKKERFSLILESASTNQTSMYLCASSSNGGLAGVRPHNEQFFGPGTRLTVL.

The chain carries TRBV5-4 and TRBJ2-7, with 13 bases fitting TRBD2. This CDR3 spans 17 amino acids. Germline CDR1 reads SGHNT; CDR2 reads YYREEE (reference sequence). Trimming cost V 4 bases and J 3 bases; bases outside gene matches: 10. The CDR3 bases are TGTGCCAGCAGCCGCGGCGGGACTAGCGGGACCCTCTACGAGCAGTACTTC. Its translation: CASSRGGTSGTLYEQYF. Drawing the rest from reference TRBV5-4 and TRBJ2-7, the complete variable domain is ETGVTQSPTHLIKTRGQQVTLRCSSQSGHNTVSWYQQALGQGPQFIFQYYREEENGRGNFPPRFSGLQFPNYSSELNVNALELDDSALYLCASSRGGTSGTLYEQYFGPGTRLTVT.

The chain combines TRBV18 with TRBJ2-7; 9 bases are a match to TRBD1. Per the germline V gene, CDR1 is KGHSH and CDR2 is LQKENI. The CDR3 loop spans 14 amino acids. Unmatched junction bases numbered 6, after V lost 6 bases and J lost 3 bases. Here the CDR3 DNA reads TGTGCCAGCTCCCAATGGACAGGGGTCTACGAGCAGTACTTC. This translates into CASSQWTGVYEQYF.

The chain uses TRBV7-7 and TRBJ2-2, with D perhaps TRBD1 (5 bases). The CDR3 extends over 14 amino acids. The V and J ends lost 5 bases and 1 base respectively, with 8 bases between them. Germline loops: CDR1 SSHAT, CDR2 FNYEAQ (reference sequence). CDR3 region: CASSTGQNTGELFF. The CDR3 DNA reads TGTGCCAGCAGCACCGGACAGAACACCGGGGAGCTGTTTTTT.

The chain joins TRBV5-1 to TRBJ2-3, with a tentative D call TRBD2 (7 bases). This CDR3 is built from 15 residues. In germline, CDR1 is SGHRS, CDR2 YFSETQ. V was cut by 4 bases and J by 10 bases, with 22 bases left in between. The CDR3 reads CASSPGGLAEFAQYF. The CDR3 nucleotides are TGCGCCAGCAGCCCGGGGGGCCTAGCGGAGTTCGCGCAGTATTTT.

The chain uses TRBV5-4 and TRBJ2-3; 9 bases are a match to TRBD2. Germline lookup yields CDR1 SGHNT and CDR2 YYREEE (reference sequence). V shed 4 bases and J 2 bases; nucleotides not matched to a gene: 2. The CDR3 consists of 14 residues. The CDR3 sequence: CASSPSGITDTQYF. For the CDR3, the DNA is TGTGCCAGCAGCCCTAGCGGGATCACAGATACGCAGTATTTT.

The V call is TRBV6-5, the J call TRBJ1-1, with 7 bases aligning to TRBD1. The CDR3 is made up of 13 amino acids. Per germline, CDR1 MNHEY and CDR2 SVGAGI. The ends lost 6 bases at V and 3 bases at J; junction bases unmatched: 4. The CDR3 bases are TGTGCCAGCAGGCTGGACAGGTACACTGAAGCTTTCTTT. Amino acid sequence: CASRLDRYTEAFF.

The V gene is TRBV5-1, the J gene TRBJ2-1; 7 bases are shared with TRBD1. The CDR3 has 14 residues. V gave up 4 bases and J gave up 5 bases; unmatched junction bases: 6. Germline CDR1 SGHRS, CDR2 YFSETQ. The CDR3 DNA reads TGCGCCAGCAGCGCTACTCAGGGGGACAATGAGCAGTTCTTC. It is translated as CASSATQGDNEQFF.

The rearrangement joins TRBV15 to TRBJ2-3, with D maybe TRBD2 (5 bases). The CDR3 has 14 residues. The V gene's germline CDR1 is LNHNV and CDR2 YYDKDF (reference sequence). Trimming pared 5 bases from V and 6 bases from J, leaving 15 bases between. CDR3 in DNA: TGTGCCACCAGCTCTGGACTTAGTTCGGATACGCAGTATTTT. Its protein is CATSSGLSSDTQYF.

The CDR3 nucleotides are TGTGCCAGCAGCTTCGGACAGGGGCACACAGATACGCAGTATTTT. Translating it yields CASSFGQGHTDTQYF. The chain combines TRBV7-9 with TRBJ2-3; TRBD1 matches at 9 bases. The CDR3 is 15 residues long. With V trimmed by 3 bases and J by 2 bases, 3 bases remained unmatched. Germline CDR1 reads SEHNR; CDR2 reads FQNEAQ (reference sequence).

This chain connects TRBV5-1 to TRBJ2-1; the D is unclear. Germline V gene data show CDR1 as SGHRS and CDR2 as YFSETQ. V lost 2 bases and J 5 bases, leaving 17 bases between the germline ends. This CDR3 comprises 16 residues. The CDR3 DNA follows: TGCGCCAGCAGCTTTAGAACACAGATCCCAAACAATGAGCAGTTCTTC. It is translated as CASSFRTQIPNNEQFF.

In the case of this clone: Its ends do not fully match the called genes, so a read error is possible. The chain joins TRBV11-2 to TRBJ1-1; possibly TRBD1 for D (6 bases). This CDR3 is built from 13 residues. From germline, CDR1 is SGHAT and CDR2 FQNNGV. CDR3 in amino acids: CASSLGDTSWVLF. CDR3 nucleotide sequence: TGTGCCAGCAGCTTAGGGGACACTTCTTGGGTCTTATTT.

DNA of the CDR3: TGCGCCAGCAGCCAAGAAACACTAGCGGGAGGGGGCGGGGAGCTGTTTTTT. Its translation is CASSQETLAGGGGELFF. The chain employs TRBV4-3 and TRBJ2-2, with TRBD2 matching 13 bases. CDR1 and CDR2 from the germline V gene are LGHNA and YSLEER. V lost 0 bases, J lost 7 bases, and 5 bases stayed unmatched. The length of the CDR3 is 17 residues.

The V and J genes are TRBV10-3 and TRBJ2-1; 7 bases map to TRBD1. Trimming removed 4 bases from V and 5 bases from J; junction bases left unmatched: 11. Germline assignment: CDR1 ENHRY and CDR2 SYGVKD. The CDR3 contains 16 residues. CDR3 DNA: TGTGCCATCAGTGGGTTTAGACAGGGAGCCAACAATGAGCAGTTCTTC. It is translated as CAISGFRQGANNEQFF.

The chain uses TRBV6-6 and TRBJ2-1; 13 bases line up with TRBD2. This CDR3 has 14 residues. V shed 6 bases and J 6 bases; nucleotides not matched to a gene: 2. Germline lookup yields CDR1 MNHNY and CDR2 SVGAGI (reference sequence). The CDR3 here is CASRLAGGGNEQFF. The CDR3 bases are TGTGCCAGCAGACTAGCGGGGGGGGGCAATGAGCAGTTCTTC.

The J gene is TRBJ2-7, the V gene TRBV4-3; 8 bases match TRBD2. Germline lookup yields CDR1 LGHNA and CDR2 YSLEER. This CDR3 has 17 residues. The junction had 9 bases not matched to a gene; V was cut back by 0 bases and J by 2 bases. For the CDR3, the DNA is TGCGCCAGCAGCCAAGAGGAGGGGGGACTAGACCCCTACGAGCAGTACTTC. Amino acids: CASSQEEGGLDPYEQYF.

The DNA of the CDR3 is TGCAGCCCCCCTGAACGGACAGAATTTAATCAGCCCCAGCATTTT. It specifies CSPPERTEFNQPQHF. The rearrangement links TRBV29-1 to TRBJ1-5, with D maybe TRBD1 (6 bases). The V gene's germline CDR1 is SQVTM and CDR2 ANQGSEA. Trimming shortened V by 8 bases and J by 4 bases, and 21 bases separated the two germline ends. The CDR3 contains 15 residues.

The chain is built from TRBV11-2 and TRBJ2-3; 12 bases line up with TRBD2. The germline V gene encodes CDR1 SGHAT and CDR2 FQNNGV. This CDR3 has 17 residues. The V segment lost 4 bases and the J segment 3 bases; nucleotides outside the gene matches: 8. CDR3 nucleotide sequence: TGTGCCAGCAGCTCCCGGGTGACTAGCGGGAGTACAGATACGCAGTATTTT. It codes for CASSSRVTSGSTDTQYF.

This clone was detected only a few times. Other DNA sequences in the same sample also yield this CDR3. The chain employs TRBV6-5 and TRBJ1-1; possibly TRBD1 for D (5 bases). Trimming took off 6 bases at V and 1 base at J, with 9 bases between the two ends. Germline-derived CDR1 and CDR2 are MNHEY and SVGAGI. The CDR3 is 13 residues long. In DNA, the CDR3 is TGTGCCAGCAGGGGTACAGGGAACACTGAAGCTTTCTTT. Its translation is CASRGTGNTEAFF.

This rearrangement joins TRBV15 to TRBJ1-3, with D perhaps matching TRBD1 (6 bases). Trimming cost V 1 base and J 0 bases, with 13 bases left between them. In germline, CDR1 is LNHNV, CDR2 YYDKDF (reference sequence). The CDR3 has 17 amino acids. CDR3 DNA sequence: TGTGCCACCAGCAGAGGCGTGTGGGGGCCCTCTGGAAACACCATATATTTT. Translating gives CATSRGVWGPSGNTIYF.